This T cell receptor beta chain stems from a study of spatial heterogeneity in lung cancer. As for the study in general: In tumor regions, TCR transcript counts tracked strongly with a T cell module score from matched bulk RNA-seq. Unique TCR and UMI combinations averaged more than ten appearances each in raw reads.

Study-wide findings and caveats: Mutation tallies in tumors tracked expanded intratumoral alpha and beta TCR counts.

In regard to this clonotype: Its antigen remains unidentified. A library made for alpha chains picked up this beta chain off target, so its size means little.

Single TCR cDNA molecules each had their own unique molecular identifier. TCRdb re-derived calls from the 5' RACE reads in MiXCR, one entry per CDR3 protein. Of around 9,800 distinct CDR3 sequences in the sample, 7.9% were seen once. Specified time point: sample taken at primary tumor resection. The sequence was collected from a female donor with early-stage non-small cell lung cancer. Sequencing used lung tumor tissue, obtained at surgery.

CDR3 coding DNA: TGTGCCACCGGACAGGGCGAAAAACTGTTTTTT. This translates into CATGQGEKLFF. The V gene is TRBV19, the J gene TRBJ1-4, with 8 bases fitting TRBD1. The CDR3 is made up of 11 amino acids. The J segment lost 8 bases and the V segment lost 10 bases, leaving 3 bases of the junction unmatched. The germline V gene encodes CDR1 LNHDA and CDR2 SQIVND (reference sequence).